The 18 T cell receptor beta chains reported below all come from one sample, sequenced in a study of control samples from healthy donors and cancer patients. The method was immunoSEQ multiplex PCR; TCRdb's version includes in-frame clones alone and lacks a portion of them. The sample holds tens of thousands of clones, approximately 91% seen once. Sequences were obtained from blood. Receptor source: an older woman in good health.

The CDR3 sequence: CASRWDRGSGYTF. For the CDR3, the DNA is TGTGCCAGCAGATGGGACAGGGGAAGTGGCTACACCTTC. The chain uses TRBV12-3 or TRBV12-4 and TRBJ1-2; TRBD1 matches 10 bases. The CDR3 has 13 amino acids. V shed 6 bases, J shed 7 bases, and the junction held 5 bases outside the gene matches.

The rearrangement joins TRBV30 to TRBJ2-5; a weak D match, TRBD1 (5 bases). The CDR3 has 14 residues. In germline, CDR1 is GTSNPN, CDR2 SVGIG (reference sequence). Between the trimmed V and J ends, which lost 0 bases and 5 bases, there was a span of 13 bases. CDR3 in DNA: TGTGCCTGGAGTGTTTGGCAGGGCGAGGAGACCCAGTACTTC. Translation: CAWSVWQGEETQYF.

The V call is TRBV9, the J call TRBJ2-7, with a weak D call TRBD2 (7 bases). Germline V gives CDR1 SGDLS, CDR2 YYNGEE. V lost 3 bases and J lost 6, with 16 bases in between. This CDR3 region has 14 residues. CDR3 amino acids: CASSAGEGRVEQYF. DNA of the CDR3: TGTGCCAGCAGCGCAGGGGAAGGGAGGGTCGAGCAGTACTTC.

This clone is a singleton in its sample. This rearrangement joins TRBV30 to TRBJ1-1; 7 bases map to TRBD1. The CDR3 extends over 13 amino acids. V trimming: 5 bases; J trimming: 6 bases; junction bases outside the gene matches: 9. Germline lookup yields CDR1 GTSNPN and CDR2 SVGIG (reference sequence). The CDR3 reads CAWAKQGGSEAFF. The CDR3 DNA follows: TGTGCCTGGGCGAAACAAGGGGGCTCTGAAGCTTTCTTT.

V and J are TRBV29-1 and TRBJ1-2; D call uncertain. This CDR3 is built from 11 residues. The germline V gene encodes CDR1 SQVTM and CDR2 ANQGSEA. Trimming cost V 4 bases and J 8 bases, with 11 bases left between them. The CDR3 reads CSVGQDVGYTF. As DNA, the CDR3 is TGCAGCGTTGGGCAGGACGTCGGCTACACCTTC.

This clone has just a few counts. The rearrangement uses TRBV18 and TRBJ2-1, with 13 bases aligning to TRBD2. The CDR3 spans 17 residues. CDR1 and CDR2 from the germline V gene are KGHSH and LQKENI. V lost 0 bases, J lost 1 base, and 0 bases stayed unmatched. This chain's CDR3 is CASSPPTSGGSYNEQFF. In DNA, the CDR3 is TGTGCCAGCTCACCACCGACTAGCGGGGGGTCCTACAATGAGCAGTTCTTC. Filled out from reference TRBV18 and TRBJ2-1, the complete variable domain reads NAGVMQNPRHLVRRRGQEARLRCSPMKGHSHVYWYRQLPEEGLKFMVYLQKENIIDESGMPKERFSAEFPKEGPSILRIQQVVRGDSAAYFCASSPPTSGGSYNEQFFGPGTRLTVL.

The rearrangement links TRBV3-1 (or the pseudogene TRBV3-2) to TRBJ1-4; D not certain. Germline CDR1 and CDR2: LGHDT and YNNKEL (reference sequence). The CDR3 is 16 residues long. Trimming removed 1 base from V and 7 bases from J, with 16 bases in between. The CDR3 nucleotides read TGTGCCAGCAGCCAAGTCTTCAGTCGCCGTGTTGAAAAACTGTTTTTT. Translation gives CASSQVFSRRVEKLFF.

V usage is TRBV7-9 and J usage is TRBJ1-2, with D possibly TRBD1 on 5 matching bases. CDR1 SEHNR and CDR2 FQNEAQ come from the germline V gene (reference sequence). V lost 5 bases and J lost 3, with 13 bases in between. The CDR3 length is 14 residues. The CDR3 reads CASSEQVRHYGYTF. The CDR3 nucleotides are TGTGCCAGCAGCGAACAGGTCCGCCACTATGGCTACACCTTC.

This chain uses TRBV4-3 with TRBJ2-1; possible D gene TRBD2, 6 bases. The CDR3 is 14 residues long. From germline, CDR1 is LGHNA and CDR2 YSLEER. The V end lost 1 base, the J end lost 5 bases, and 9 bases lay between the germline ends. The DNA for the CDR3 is TGCGCCAGCAGCCAAGGACTAGATCACAATGAGCAGTTCTTC. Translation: CASSQGLDHNEQFF.

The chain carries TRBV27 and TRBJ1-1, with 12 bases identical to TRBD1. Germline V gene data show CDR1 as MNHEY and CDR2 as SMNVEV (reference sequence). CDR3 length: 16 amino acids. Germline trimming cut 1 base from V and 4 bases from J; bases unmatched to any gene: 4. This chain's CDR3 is CASSLFGTGGGTEAFF. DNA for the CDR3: TGTGCCAGCAGTTTATTTGGGACAGGGGGCGGCACTGAAGCTTTCTTT.

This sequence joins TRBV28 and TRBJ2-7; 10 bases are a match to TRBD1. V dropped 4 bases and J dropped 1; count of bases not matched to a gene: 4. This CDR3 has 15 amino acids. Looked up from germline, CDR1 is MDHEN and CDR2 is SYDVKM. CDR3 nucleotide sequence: TGTGCCAGCAGTTCACCGGGACAGGGGTCCTACGAGCAGTACTTC. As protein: CASSSPGQGSYEQYF.

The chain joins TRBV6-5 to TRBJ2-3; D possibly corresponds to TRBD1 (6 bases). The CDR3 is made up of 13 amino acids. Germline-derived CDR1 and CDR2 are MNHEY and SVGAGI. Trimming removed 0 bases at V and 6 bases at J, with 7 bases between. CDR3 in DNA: TGTGCCAGCAGTTACTCGAGGGGGGATACGCAGTATTTT. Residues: CASSYSRGDTQYF.

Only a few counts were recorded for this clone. The CDR3 DNA reads as TGTGCCAGCAGTTACTTCCCGGTCCGGGGGGGTGGCTACACCTTC. Its protein product is CASSYFPVRGGGYTF. V usage is TRBV6-5 and J usage is TRBJ1-2, with D possibly TRBD1 on 5 matching bases. Germline V gene data show CDR1 as MNHEY and CDR2 as SVGAGI. The CDR3 contains 15 residues. V lost 1 base and J lost 7, with 16 bases in between.

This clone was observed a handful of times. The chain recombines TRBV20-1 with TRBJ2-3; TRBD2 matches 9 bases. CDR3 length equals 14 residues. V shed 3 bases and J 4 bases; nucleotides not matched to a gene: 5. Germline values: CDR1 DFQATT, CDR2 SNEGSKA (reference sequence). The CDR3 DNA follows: TGCAGTGCTAGTTGGCGGGGGGGGCCAGATACGCAGTATTTT. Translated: CSASWRGGPDTQYF.

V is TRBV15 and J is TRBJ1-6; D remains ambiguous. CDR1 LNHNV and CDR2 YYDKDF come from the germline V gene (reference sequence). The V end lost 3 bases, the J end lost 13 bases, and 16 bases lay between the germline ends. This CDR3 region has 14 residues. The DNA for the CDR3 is TGTGCCACCAGCAGGCCGGCTGCGGGATCTCCCCTCCACTTT. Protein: CATSRPAAGSPLHF.

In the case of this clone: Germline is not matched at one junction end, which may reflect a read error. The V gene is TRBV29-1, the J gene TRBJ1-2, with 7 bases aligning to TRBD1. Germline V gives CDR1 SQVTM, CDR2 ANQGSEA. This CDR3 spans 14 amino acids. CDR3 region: CSVEGGRMNYGYTF. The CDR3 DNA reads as TGCAGCGTAGAAGGGGGCAGAATGAACTATGGCTACACCTTC. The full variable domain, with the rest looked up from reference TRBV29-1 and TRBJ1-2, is SAVISQKPSRDICQRGTSLTIQCQVDSQVTMMFWYRQQPGQSLTLIATANQGSEATYESGFVIDKFPISRPNLTFSTLTVSNMSPEDSSIYLCSVEGGRMNYGYTFGSGTRLTVV.

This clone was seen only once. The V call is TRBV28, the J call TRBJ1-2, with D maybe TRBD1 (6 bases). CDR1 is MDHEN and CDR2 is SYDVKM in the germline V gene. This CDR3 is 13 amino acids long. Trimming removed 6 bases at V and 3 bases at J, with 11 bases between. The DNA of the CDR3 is TGTGCCAGCAGCCCGGGACACCACTATGGCTACACCTTC. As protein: CASSPGHHYGYTF.

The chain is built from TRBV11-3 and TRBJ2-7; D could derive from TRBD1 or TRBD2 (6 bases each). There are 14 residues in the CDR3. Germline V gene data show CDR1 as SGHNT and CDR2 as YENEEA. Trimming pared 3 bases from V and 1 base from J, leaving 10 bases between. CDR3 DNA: TGTGCCAGCAGCTTCTCGGGGGCATCCTACGAGCAGTACTTC. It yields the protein CASSFSGASYEQYF.